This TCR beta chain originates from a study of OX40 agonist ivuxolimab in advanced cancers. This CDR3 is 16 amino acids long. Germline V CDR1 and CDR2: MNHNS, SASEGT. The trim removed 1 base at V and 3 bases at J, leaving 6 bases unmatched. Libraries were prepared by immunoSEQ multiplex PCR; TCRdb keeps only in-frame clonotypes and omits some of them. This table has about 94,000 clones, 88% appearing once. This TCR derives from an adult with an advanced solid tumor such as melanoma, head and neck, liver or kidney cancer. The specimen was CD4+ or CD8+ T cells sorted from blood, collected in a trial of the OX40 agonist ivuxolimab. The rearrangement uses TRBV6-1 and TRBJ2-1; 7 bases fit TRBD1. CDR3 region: CASSEVVTGFYNEQFF. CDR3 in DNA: TGTGCCAGCAGTGAAGTGGTGACAGGGTTCTACAATGAGCAGTTCTTC.